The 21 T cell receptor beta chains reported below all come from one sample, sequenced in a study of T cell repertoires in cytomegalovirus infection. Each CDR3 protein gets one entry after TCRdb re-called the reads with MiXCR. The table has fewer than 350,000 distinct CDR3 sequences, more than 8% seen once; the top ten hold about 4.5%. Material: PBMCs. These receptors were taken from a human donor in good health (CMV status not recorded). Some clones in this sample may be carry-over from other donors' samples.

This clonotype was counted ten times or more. CDR3 sequence (DNA): TGTGCCAGCAGCCCCCACACCGGGACAATGAACACTGAAGCTTTCTTT. Amino acid sequence: CASSPHTGTMNTEAFF. This chain links TRBV7-9 with TRBJ1-1, with D possibly TRBD1 on 6 matching bases. V shed 5 bases and J shed 0 bases, with 16 bases lying between them. The CDR3 is 16 amino acids. Germline V gene lookup returns CDR1 SEHNR and CDR2 FQNEAQ (reference sequence).

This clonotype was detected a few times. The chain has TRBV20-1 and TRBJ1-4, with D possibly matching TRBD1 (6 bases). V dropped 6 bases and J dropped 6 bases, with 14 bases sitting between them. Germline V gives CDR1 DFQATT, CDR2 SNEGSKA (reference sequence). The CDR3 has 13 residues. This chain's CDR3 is CSAVRNRDEKLFF. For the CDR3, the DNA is TGCAGTGCCGTAAGGAACAGGGATGAAAAACTGTTTTTT.

CDR3 in amino acids: CASSLSWGMNTEAFF. The CDR3 nucleotides are TGTGCCAGCAGTTTATCTTGGGGGATGAACACTGAAGCTTTCTTT. The gene calls are TRBV7-2 and TRBJ1-1; tentatively, D is TRBD1 (5 bases). V was pared by 6 bases and J by 0 bases, with 14 bases between. Germline V gene sequence: CDR1 SGHTA, CDR2 FQGNSA. This CDR3 is 15 amino acids long.

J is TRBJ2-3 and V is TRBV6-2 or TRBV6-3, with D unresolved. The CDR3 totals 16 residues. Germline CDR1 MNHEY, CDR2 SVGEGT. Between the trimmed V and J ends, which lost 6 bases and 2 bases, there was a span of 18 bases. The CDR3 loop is CASRTYWKGITDTQYF. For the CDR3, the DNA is TGTGCCAGCAGAACATATTGGAAGGGAATCACAGATACGCAGTATTTT.

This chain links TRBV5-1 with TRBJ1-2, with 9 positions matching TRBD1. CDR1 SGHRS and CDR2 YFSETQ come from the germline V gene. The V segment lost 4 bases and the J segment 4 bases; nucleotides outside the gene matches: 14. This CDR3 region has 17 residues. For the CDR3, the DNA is TGCGCCAGCAGCATCGGACAGGGGCGCCAGAGCGGCTATGGCTACACCTTC. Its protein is CASSIGQGRQSGYGYTF.

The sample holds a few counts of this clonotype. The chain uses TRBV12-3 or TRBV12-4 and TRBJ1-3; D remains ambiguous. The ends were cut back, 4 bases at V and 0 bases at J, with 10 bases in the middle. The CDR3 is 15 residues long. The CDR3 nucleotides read TGTGCCAGCAGTTCCGGACTGAGCTCTGGAAACACCATATATTTT. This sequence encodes CASSSGLSSGNTIYF.

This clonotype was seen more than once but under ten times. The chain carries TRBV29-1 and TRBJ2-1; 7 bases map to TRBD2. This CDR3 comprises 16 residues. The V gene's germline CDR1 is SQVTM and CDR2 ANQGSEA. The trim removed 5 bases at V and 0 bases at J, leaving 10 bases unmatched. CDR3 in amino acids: CSVPAEGGSSYNEQFF. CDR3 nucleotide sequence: TGCAGCGTTCCGGCTGAGGGCGGGAGCTCCTACAATGAGCAGTTCTTC.

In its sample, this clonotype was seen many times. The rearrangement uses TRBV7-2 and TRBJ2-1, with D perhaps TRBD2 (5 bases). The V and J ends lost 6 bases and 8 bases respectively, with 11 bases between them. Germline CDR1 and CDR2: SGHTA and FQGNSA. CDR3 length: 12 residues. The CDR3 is CASSPEGDEQFF. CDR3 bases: TGTGCCAGCAGTCCCGAGGGAGATGAGCAGTTCTTC.

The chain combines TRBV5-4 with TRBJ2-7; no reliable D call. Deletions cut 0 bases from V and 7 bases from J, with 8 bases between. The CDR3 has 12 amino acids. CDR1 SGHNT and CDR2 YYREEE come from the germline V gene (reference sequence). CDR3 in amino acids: CASSLGAGEQYF. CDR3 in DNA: TGTGCCAGCAGCTTGGGGGCCGGGGAGCAGTACTTC.

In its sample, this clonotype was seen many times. CDR3 sequence reads: CASSFVANNYGYTF. Here the CDR3 DNA reads TGTGCCAGCAGCTTCGTAGCGAATAACTATGGCTACACCTTC. The rearrangement links TRBV7-2 to TRBJ1-2; D remains ambiguous. This CDR3 is 14 amino acids long. Germline CDR1 is SGHTA and CDR2 is FQGNSA. The V and J ends lost 3 bases and 1 base respectively, with 9 bases between them.

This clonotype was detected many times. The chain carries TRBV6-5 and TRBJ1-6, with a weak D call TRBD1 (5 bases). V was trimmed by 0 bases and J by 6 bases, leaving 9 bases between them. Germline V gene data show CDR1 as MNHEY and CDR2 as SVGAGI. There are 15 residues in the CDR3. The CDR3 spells CASSYSGQGNSPLHF. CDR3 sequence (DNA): TGTGCCAGCAGTTACTCGGGGCAGGGTAATTCACCCCTCCACTTT.

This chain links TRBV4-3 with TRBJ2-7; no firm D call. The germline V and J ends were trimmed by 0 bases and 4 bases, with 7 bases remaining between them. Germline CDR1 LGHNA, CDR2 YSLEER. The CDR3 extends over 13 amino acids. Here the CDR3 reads CASSQDLTYEQYF. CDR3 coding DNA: TGCGCCAGCAGCCAAGATTTAACTTACGAGCAGTACTTC.

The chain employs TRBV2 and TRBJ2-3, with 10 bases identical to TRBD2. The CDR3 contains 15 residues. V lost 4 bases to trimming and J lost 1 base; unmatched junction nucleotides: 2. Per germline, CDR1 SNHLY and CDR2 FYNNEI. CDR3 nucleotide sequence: TGTGCCAGCAGTGGCGGACTAGCGGGCACAGATACGCAGTATTTT. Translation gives CASSGGLAGTDTQYF.

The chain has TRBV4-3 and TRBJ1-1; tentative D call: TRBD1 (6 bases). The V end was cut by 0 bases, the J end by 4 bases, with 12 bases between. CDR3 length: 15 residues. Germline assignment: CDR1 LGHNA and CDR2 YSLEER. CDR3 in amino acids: CASSQDGGRATEAFF. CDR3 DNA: TGCGCCAGCAGCCAAGATGGGGGCAGGGCCACTGAAGCTTTCTTT.

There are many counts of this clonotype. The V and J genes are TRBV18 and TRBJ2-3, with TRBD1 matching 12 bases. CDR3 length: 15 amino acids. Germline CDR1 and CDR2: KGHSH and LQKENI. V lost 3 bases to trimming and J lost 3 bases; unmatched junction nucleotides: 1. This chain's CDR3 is CASSPGQGATDTQYF. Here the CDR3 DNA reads TGTGCCAGCTCACCGGGACAGGGGGCAACAGATACGCAGTATTTT. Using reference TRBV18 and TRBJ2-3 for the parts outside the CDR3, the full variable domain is NAGVMQNPRHLVRRRGQEARLRCSPMKGHSHVYWYRQLPEEGLKFMVYLQKENIIDESGMPKERFSAEFPKEGPSILRIQQVVRGDSAAYFCASSPGQGATDTQYFGPGTRLTVL.

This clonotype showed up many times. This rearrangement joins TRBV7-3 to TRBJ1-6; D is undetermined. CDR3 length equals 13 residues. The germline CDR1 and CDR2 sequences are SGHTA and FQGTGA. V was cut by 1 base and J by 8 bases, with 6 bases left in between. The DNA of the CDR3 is TGTGCCAGCAGCTTAAATCCAGATTCACCCCTCCACTTT. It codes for CASSLNPDSPLHF.

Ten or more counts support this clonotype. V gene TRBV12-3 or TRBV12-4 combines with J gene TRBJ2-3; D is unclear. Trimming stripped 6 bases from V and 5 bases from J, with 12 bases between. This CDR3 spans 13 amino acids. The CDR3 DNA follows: TGTGCCAGCAGAAACCAAGGAGTAGATACGCAGTATTTT. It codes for CASRNQGVDTQYF.

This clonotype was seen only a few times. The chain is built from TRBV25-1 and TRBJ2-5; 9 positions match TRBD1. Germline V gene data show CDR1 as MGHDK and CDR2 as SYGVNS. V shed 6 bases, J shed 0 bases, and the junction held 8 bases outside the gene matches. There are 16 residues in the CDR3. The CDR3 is CASSGTGFPYQETQYF. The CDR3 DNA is TGTGCCAGCAGCGGGACAGGGTTTCCGTACCAAGAGACCCAGTACTTC. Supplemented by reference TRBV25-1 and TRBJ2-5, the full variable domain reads EADIYQTPRYLVIGTGKKITLECSQTMGHDKMYWYQQDPGMELHLIHYSYGVNSTEKGDLSSESTVSRIRTEHFPLTLESARPSHTSQYLCASSGTGFPYQETQYFGPGTRLLVL.

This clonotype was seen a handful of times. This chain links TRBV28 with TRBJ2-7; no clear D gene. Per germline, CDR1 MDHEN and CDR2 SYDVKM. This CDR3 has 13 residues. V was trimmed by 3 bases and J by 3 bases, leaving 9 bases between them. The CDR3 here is CASSFQSYYEQYF. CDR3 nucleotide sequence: TGTGCCAGCAGTTTTCAATCCTACTACGAGCAGTACTTC.

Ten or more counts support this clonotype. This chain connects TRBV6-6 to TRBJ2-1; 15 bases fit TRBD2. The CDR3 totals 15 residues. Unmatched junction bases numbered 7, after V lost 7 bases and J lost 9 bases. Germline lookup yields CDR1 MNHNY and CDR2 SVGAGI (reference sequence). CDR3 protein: CASTRTSGGAGEQFF. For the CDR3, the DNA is TGTGCCAGCACTAGGACTAGCGGGGGGGCGGGTGAGCAGTTCTTC.

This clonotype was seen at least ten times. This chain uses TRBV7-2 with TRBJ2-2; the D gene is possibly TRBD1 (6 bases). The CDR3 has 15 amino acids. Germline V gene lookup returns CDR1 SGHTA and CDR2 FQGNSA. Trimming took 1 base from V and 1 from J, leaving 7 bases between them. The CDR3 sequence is CASSLDRVNTGELFF. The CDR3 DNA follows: TGTGCCAGCAGCTTAGACAGGGTGAACACCGGGGAGCTGTTTTTT.